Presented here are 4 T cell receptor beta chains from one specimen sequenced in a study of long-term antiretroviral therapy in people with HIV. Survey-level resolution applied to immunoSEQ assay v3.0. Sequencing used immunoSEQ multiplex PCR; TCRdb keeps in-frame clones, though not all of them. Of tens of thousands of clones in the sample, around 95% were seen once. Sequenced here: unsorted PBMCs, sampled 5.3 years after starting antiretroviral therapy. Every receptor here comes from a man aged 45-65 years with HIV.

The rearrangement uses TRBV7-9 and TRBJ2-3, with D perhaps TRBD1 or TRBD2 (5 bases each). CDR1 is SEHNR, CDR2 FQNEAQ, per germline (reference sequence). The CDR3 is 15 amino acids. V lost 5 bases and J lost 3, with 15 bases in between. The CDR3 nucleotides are TGTGCCAGCAGCCACCGGGACCTAGGGACAGATACGCAGTATTTT. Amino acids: CASSHRDLGTDTQYF.

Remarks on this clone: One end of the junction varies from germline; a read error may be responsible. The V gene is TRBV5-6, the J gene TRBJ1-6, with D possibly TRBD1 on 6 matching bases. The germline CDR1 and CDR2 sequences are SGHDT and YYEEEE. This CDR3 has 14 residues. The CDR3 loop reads CASSLDRDNSPLHF. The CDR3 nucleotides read TGTGCCAGCAGTTTGGACAGAGATAATTCACCCCTCCACTTT.

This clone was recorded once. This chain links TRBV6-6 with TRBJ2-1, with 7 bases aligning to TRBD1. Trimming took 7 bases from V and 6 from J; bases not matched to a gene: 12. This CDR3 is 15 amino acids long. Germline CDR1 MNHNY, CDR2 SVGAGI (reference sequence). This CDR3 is CASIDDRVGPNEQFF. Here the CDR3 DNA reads TGTGCCAGCATTGACGACAGGGTGGGTCCCAATGAGCAGTTCTTC.

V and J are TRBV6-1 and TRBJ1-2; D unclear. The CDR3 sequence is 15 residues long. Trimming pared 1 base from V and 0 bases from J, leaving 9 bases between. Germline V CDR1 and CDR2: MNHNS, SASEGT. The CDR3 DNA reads TGTGCCAGCAGTGAAGACCCGGTAACTAACTATGGCTACACCTTC. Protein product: CASSEDPVTNYGYTF.